This T cell receptor beta chain was observed in a study of OX40 agonist ivuxolimab in advanced cancers. General study findings and limits: Mean expanded clone counts were higher in CD8+ than CD4+ T cells. No determination was made of the antigen specificity of the expanded peripheral T cells.

For this clone: Its antigen is unknown.

The CDR3 has 14 amino acids. Per the germline V gene, CDR1 is MDHEN and CDR2 is SYDVKM. V was pared by 7 bases and J by 2 bases, with 5 bases of the junction left unmatched. Here immunoSEQ multiplex PCR was the method, and the copy in TCRdb shows in-frame clones only, minus some. This sample has 50,000 to 75,000 clones, with 86% found just once. This TCR came from an adult with an advanced solid tumor such as melanoma, head and neck, liver or kidney cancer. The specimen comprised CD4+ or CD8+ T cells sorted from blood, sampled in a trial of the OX40 agonist ivuxolimab. This rearrangement joins TRBV28 to TRBJ2-7; 10 bases map to TRBD1. The CDR3 bases are TGTGCCAGCACCGGGACAGGGGTTACCTACGAGCAGTACTTC. The encoded protein is CASTGTGVTYEQYF. Combining the CDR3 with reference TRBV28 and TRBJ2-7 gives the whole variable domain DVKVTQSSRYLVKRTGEKVFLECVQDMDHENMFWYRQDPGLGLRLIYFSYDVKMKEKGDIPEGYSVSREKKERFSLILESASTNQTSMYLCASTGTGVTYEQYFGPGTRLTVT.